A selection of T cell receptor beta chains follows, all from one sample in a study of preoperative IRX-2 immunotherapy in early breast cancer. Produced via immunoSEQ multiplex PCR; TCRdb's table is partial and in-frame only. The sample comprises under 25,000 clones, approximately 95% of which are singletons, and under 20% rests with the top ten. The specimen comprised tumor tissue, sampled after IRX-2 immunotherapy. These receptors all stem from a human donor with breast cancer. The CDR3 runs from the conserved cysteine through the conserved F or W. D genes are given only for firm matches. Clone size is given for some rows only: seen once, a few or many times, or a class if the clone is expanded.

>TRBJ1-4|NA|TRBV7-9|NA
TGTGCCAGCAGCCCCAGCGGGCGAGGGGCTGAAAAACTGTTTTTT
CASSPSGRGAEKLFF
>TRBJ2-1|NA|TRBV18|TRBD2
TGTGCCAGCTCACAAAGGACTAGCGGGGCCTACAATGAGCAGTTCTTC
CASSQRTSGAYNEQFF
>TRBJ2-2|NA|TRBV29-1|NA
TGCAGCGTTGGCCCCCCGAACACCGGGGAGCTGTTTTTT
CSVGPPNTGELFF
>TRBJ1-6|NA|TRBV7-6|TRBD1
TGTGCCAGCAGCTTAGCAAGCTTAGGACAGGGACATAATTCACCCCTCCACTTT
CASSLASLGQGHNSPLHF
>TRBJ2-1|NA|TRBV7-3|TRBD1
TGTGCCAGCAGCTTAACAATGACAGGGCCTTGGTTCTTC
CASSLTMTGPWFF
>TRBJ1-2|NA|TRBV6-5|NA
TGTGCCGTCCGAGATGTGACAGGCGGCCGTCGGGGCTACACCTTC
CAVRDVTGGRRGYTF
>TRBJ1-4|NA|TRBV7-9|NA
TGTGCCAGCAGCTCGACTAATGAAAAACTGTTTTTT
CASSSTNEKLFF
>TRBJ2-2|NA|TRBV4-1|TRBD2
TGCGCCAGCAGCCACGCCGGACTAGCGGGGACCGGGGAGCTGTTTTTT
CASSHAGLAGTGELFF
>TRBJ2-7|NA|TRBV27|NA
TGTGCCAGCAGTTTATCCCGGGGGAACTTGTACGAGCAGTACTTC
CASSLSRGNLYEQYF
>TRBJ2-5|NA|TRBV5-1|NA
TGCGCCAGCAGCTTGAGTCCGGGCAGTGGAACAGGGGAGACCCAGTACTTC
CASSLSPGSGTGETQYF
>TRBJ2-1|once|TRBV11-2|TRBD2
TGTGCCAGCAGCCCACTACTAGCGGGGGGGCCCAATGAGCAGTTCTTC
CASSPLLAGGPNEQFF
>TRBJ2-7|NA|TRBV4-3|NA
TGCGCCAGCAGCCAAGGCGTGGGGGGTAATGCCTACGAGCAGTACTTC
CASSQGVGGNAYEQYF
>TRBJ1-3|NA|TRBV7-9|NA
TGTGCCAGCAGCTTAGGAGACTCTGGAAACACCATATATTTT
CASSLGDSGNTIYF
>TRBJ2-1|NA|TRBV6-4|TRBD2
TGTGCCAGCCAGCCCTCTAGCGGGAGTCCCAGTGAGCAGTTCTTC
CASQPSSGSPSEQFF
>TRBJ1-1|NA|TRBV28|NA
TGTGCCAGCAGTTTATGGTTGGCGGTGAACACTGAAGCTTTCTTT
CASSLWLAVNTEAFF
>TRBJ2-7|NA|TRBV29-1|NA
TGCAGCGTTGACGCAGGGAAGTCCTACGAGCAGTACTTC
CSVDAGKSYEQYF
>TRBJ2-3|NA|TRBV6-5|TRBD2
TGTGCCAGCACCCCTTGGGGGGGTCCCACAGATACGCAGTATTTT
CASTPWGGPTDTQYF
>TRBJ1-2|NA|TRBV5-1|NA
TGCGCCAGCAGTCACGATCCGAGCTATGGCTACACCTTC
CASSHDPSYGYTF
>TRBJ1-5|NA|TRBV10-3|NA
TGTGCCATCAGTCCACAGGTTGATCAGCCCCAGCATTTT
CAISPQVDQPQHF
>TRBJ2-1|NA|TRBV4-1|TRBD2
TGCGCCAGCAGCCAAGCCCTAACTAGCGAGAGGATCAACAATGAGCAGTTCTTC
CASSQALTSERINNEQFF
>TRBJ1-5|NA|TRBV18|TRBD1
TGTGCCAGCTCACCGACAGGGGTGGGGAGTCAGCCCCAGCATTTT
CASSPTGVGSQPQHF
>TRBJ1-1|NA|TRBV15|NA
TGTGCCACCAGCAGAGTCCGGGGGCAGGCCCTAGCTTTCTTT
CATSRVRGQALAFF
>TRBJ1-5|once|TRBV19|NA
TGTGCCAGTGGTTTCAATCAGCCCCAGCATTTT
CASGFNQPQHF
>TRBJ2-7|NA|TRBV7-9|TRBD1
TGTGCCAGCAGAAGGACAGGGGTCCGGGGGGAGCAGTACTTC
CASRRTGVRGEQYF
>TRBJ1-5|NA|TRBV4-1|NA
TGCGCCAGCAGCCAAGATCCGTTAATGGGTCAGCCCCAGCATTTT
CASSQDPLMGQPQHF
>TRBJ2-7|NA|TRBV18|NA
TGTGCCAGCTCACCACCGACAGGACGCGAGCAGTACTTC
CASSPPTGREQYF
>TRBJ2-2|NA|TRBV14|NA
TGTGCCAGCAGGATTTCCGGCACCGGGGAGCTGTTTTTT
CASRISGTGELFF
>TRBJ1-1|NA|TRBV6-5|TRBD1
TGTGCCAGCAGTTACTCGGGGACAGAAATGAACACTGAAGCTTTCTTT
CASSYSGTEMNTEAFF
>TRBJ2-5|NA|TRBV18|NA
TGTGCCAGCTCACGGGGAGATGGCGAGACCCAGTACTTC
CASSRGDGETQYF
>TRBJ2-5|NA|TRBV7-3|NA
TGTGCCAGCAGCTTATCTGGGCAGGGAGGGACCCAGTACTTC
CASSLSGQGGTQYF
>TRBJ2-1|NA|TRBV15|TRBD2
TGTGCCACCAGCAGACCATCTAGCGGGAGTGTCCATGAGCAGTTCTTC
CATSRPSSGSVHEQFF
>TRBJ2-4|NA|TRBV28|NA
TGTGCCAGCAGTTTGAGACGCTATCTAGCCAAAAACATTCAGTACTTC
CASSLRRYLAKNIQYF
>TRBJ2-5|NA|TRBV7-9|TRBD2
TGTGCCAGCAGCCCTACGGGGGGAAGGGAAGAGACCCAGTACTTC
CASSPTGGREETQYF
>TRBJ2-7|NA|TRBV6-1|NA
TGTGCCAGCAGTGAAAGGGCCGGGTCCTCCTACGAGCAGTACTTC
CASSERAGSSYEQYF
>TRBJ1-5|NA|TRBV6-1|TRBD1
TGTGCCAGCCCATCTTTGACAGGGTTTCATCAGCCCCAGCATTTT
CASPSLTGFHQPQHF
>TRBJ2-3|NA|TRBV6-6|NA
TGTGCCAGCAAGCTAGCGCCTAGCACAGATACGCAGTATTTT
CASKLAPSTDTQYF
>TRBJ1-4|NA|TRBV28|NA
TGTGCCAGCAGTTTACCGGGAGGGGTTAGGGAAAAACTGTTTTTT
CASSLPGGVREKLFF
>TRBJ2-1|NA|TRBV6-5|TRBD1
TGTGCCAGCAGCCCGACAGGGATGAATGAGCAGTTCTTC
CASSPTGMNEQFF
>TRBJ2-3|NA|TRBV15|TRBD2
TGTGCCACCAGCACCCTAGCGGGACCCACAGATACGCAGTATTTT
CATSTLAGPTDTQYF
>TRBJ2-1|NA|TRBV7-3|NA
TGTGCCAGCAGGTTGATAGTGGGACCAAACAATGAGCAGTTCTTC
CASRLIVGPNNEQFF
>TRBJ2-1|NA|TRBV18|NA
TGTGCCAGCTCACCAATGAATGAGCAGTTCTTC
CASSPMNEQFF
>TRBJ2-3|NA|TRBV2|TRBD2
TGTGCCAGCAGGGCCGGGACTAGCGGGGGGCGGAGCACAGATACGCAGTATTTT
CASRAGTSGGRSTDTQYF
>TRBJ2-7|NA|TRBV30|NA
TGTGCCTGGAGTGCCGACAGGTACGAGCAGTACTTC
CAWSADRYEQYF
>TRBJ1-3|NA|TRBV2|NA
TGTGCCAGCAGTGGGGGTACTGGAAACACCATATATTTT
CASSGGTGNTIYF
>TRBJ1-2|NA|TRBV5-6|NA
TGTGCCAGCAGCTTGGAGGGGGGGAACTATGGCTACACCTTC
CASSLEGGNYGYTF
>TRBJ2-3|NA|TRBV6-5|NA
TGTGCCAGCAGTTACTCGTCCGGCACAGATACGCAGTATTTT
CASSYSSGTDTQYF
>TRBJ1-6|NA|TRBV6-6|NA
TGTGCCAGCAGTGTAGCAGGGTACACGGCGCCCCTCCACTTT
CASSVAGYTAPLHF
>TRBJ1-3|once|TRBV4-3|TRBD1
TGCGCCAGCAGCCAGACAGGGAGGAGCGACACCATATATTTT
CASSQTGRSDTIYF
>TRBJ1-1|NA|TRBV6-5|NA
TGTGCCAGCGCTGGGGGTGCTGAAGCTTTCTTT
CASAGGAEAFF
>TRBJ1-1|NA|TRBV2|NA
TGTGCCAGCCCGGCGGGGGCGAACACTGAAGCTTTCTTT
CASPAGANTEAFF
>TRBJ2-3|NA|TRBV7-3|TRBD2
TGTGCCAGCAGCTTATCGGGGGGGCCAGATACGCAGTATTTT
CASSLSGGPDTQYF
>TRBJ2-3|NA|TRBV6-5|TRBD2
TGTGCCAGCAAAGGGCTGGGGGAGGGCCAAGATACGCAGTATTTT
CASKGLGEGQDTQYF
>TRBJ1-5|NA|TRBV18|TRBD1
TGTGCCAGCTCACCGGACAGGGGGGCCCATCAGCCCCAGCATTTT
CASSPDRGAHQPQHF
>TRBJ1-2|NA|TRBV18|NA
TGTGCCAGCTCCCTTGAGGGAAACTATGGCTACACCTTC
CASSLEGNYGYTF
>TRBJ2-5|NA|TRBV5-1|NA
TGCGCCAGCAGCTTTGGAGAGCCCGAACGGGAGACCCAGTACTTC
CASSFGEPERETQYF
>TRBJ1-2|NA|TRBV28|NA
TGTGCCAGCAGTCTCACCCTGGTTCGGAGGTACACCTTC
CASSLTLVRRYTF
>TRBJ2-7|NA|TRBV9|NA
TGTGCCAGCAGTCAGGGATACGAGCAGTACTTC
CASSQGYEQYF
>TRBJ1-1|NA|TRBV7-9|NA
TGTGCCAGCAGTCATCTCCAGGGCCGGGGGGCTGAAGCTTTCTTT
CASSHLQGRGAEAFF
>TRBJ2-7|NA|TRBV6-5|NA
TGTGCCAGCAGTTACGGTGGAGGCGAGCAGTACTTC
CASSYGGGEQYF